This passage covers 13 T cell receptor beta chains from one sample sequenced in a study of blood T cell repertoires in COVID-19. The method was immunoSEQ multiplex PCR; TCRdb's version includes in-frame clones alone and lacks a portion of them. The sample comprises roughly 86,000 clones, 91% of which are singletons, and 1.5% to 2% rests with the top ten. Specimen: peripheral blood. Source of these receptors: a woman in her forties or fifties in a cohort sampled during active COVID-19.

This chain uses TRBV7-9 with TRBJ2-7; D is possibly TRBD2 (7 bases). Germline CDR1 is SEHNR and CDR2 is FQNEAQ (reference sequence). This CDR3 spans 16 amino acids. V lost 1 base to trimming and J lost 2 bases, with 15 bases between them. As DNA, the CDR3 is TGTGCCAGCAGCTTAGTCTTAGGGGGGGCCCCCTACGAGCAGTACTTC. Encoded protein: CASSLVLGGAPYEQYF.

DNA for the CDR3: TGTGCCAGCAGCTTGGGACTAGCGAACACCGGGGAGCTGTTTTTT. This translates into CASSLGLANTGELFF. The rearrangement links TRBV13 to TRBJ2-2, with 8 bases aligning to TRBD2. The germline V gene encodes CDR1 PRHDT and CDR2 FYEKMQ (reference sequence). The CDR3 covers 15 residues. The trim removed 3 bases at V and 0 bases at J, leaving 0 bases unmatched.

The chain has TRBV11-2 and TRBJ2-2; D is ambiguous. Trimming stripped 6 bases from V and 1 base from J, with 21 bases between. The CDR3 is 18 amino acids. In germline, CDR1 is SGHAT, CDR2 FQNNGV. In DNA, the CDR3 is TGTGCCAGCAGACCTTTTATCAGTCCGAATCTGAACACCGGGGAGCTGTTTTTT. Its translation: CASRPFISPNLNTGELFF.

The J gene is TRBJ1-5, the V gene TRBV18, with 8 bases fitting TRBD1. CDR1 is KGHSH, CDR2 LQKENI, per germline. The CDR3 runs 15 residues. V trimming: 3 bases; J trimming: 5 bases; junction bases outside the gene matches: 6. The CDR3 DNA is TGTGCCAGCTCACCCGTTACAGGGGGTGATCAGCCCCAGCATTTT. Translating it yields CASSPVTGGDQPQHF.

This clone appeared a single time. The chain joins TRBV11-3 to TRBJ2-3, with 7 nucleotides matching TRBD2. The junction had 7 bases not matched to a gene; V was cut back by 6 bases and J by 4 bases. Germline V gene data show CDR1 as SGHNT and CDR2 as YENEEA. The CDR3 loop spans 14 amino acids. The CDR3 protein is CASRVGGSADTQYF. The DNA for the CDR3 is TGTGCCAGCAGGGTCGGGGGGAGCGCAGATACGCAGTATTTT.

The V gene is TRBV22-1, the J gene TRBJ2-1; whether TRBD1, the table's D call, matches the DNA was not checked. TRBV22-1 is described as a pseudogene. The CDR3 consists of 16 residues. The CDR3 is CPGSAGRQVTYNEQFF. In DNA, the CDR3 is TGTCCTGGGAGCGCCGGTCGGCAGGTTACCTACAATGAGCAGTTCTTC.

This clone was counted once. For the CDR3, the DNA is TGTGCCAGCAGTTTAGGTCAACTCACCGGGGAGCTGTTTTTT. Translating gives CASSLGQLTGELFF. The V call is TRBV28, the J call TRBJ2-2; D not certain. This CDR3 is 14 amino acids long. Trimming took 2 bases from V and 4 from J, leaving 8 bases between them. The germline V gene has CDR1 MDHEN and CDR2 SYDVKM. Filled out from reference TRBV28 and TRBJ2-2, the complete variable domain reads DVKVTQSSRYLVKRTGEKVFLECVQDMDHENMFWYRQDPGLGLRLIYFSYDVKMKEKGDIPEGYSVSREKKERFSLILESASTNQTSMYLCASSLGQLTGELFFGEGSRLTVL.

The chain joins TRBV19 to TRBJ2-7, with TRBD1 matching 8 bases. V was clipped by 3 bases and J by 4 bases; unmatched bases: 8. CDR1 and CDR2 (germline): LNHDA, SQIVND (reference sequence). The CDR3 runs to 15 residues. The CDR3 spells CASSISGTGLYEQYF. The CDR3 nucleotides read TGTGCCAGTAGTATCTCGGGGACAGGACTTTACGAGCAGTACTTC. Combining the CDR3 with reference TRBV19 and TRBJ2-7 gives the whole variable domain DGGITQSPKYLFRKEGQNVTLSCEQNLNHDAMYWYRQDPGQGLRLIYYSQIVNDFQKGDIAEGYSVSREKKESFPLTVTSAQKNPTAFYLCASSISGTGLYEQYFGPGTRLTVT.

V and J are TRBV14 and TRBJ2-7; D is perhaps TRBD2 (5 bases). The CDR3 runs 14 residues. Trimming took 4 bases from V and 2 from J, leaving 12 bases between them. Germline V gives CDR1 SGHDN, CDR2 FVKESK. CDR3 amino acids: CASSPTGNPYEQYF. CDR3 sequence (DNA): TGTGCCAGCAGCCCCACCGGGAACCCCTACGAGCAGTACTTC.

The chain employs TRBV19 and TRBJ2-7, with 10 nucleotides matching TRBD2. The CDR3 is made up of 13 amino acids. Unmatched junction bases numbered 5, after V lost 5 bases and J lost 7 bases. Germline V gene sequence: CDR1 LNHDA, CDR2 SQIVND (reference sequence). The CDR3 DNA reads TGTGCCAGTAGTCCGGGACTAGCGTTTGAGCAGTACTTC. This codes for CASSPGLAFEQYF.

The chain carries TRBV2 and TRBJ2-3, with TRBD2 matching 9 bases. This CDR3 is 15 amino acids long. With 0 bases clipped from V and 6 bases from J, the junction kept 4 bases outside the gene matches. From germline, CDR1 is SNHLY and CDR2 FYNNEI. The CDR3 spells CASSEAPSGTDTQYF. CDR3 DNA: TGTGCCAGCAGTGAAGCCCCTAGCGGGACCGATACGCAGTATTTT.

The chain links TRBV18 to TRBJ2-1; D unresolved. CDR1 is KGHSH and CDR2 is LQKENI in the germline V gene. With 3 bases removed from V and 1 base from J, the gap between germline ends came to 10 bases. The CDR3 is 15 residues long. The CDR3 sequence is CASSPSLESYNEQFF. CDR3 DNA sequence: TGTGCCAGCTCACCCTCTTTGGAGTCCTACAATGAGCAGTTCTTC.

This sequence joins TRBV5-1 and TRBJ1-2; D call uncertain. Germline CDR1 is SGHRS and CDR2 is YFSETQ. The CDR3 totals 13 residues. Trimming left V 2 bases short and J 6 bases short, with 11 bases between. The CDR3 DNA reads as TGCGCCAGCAGCTTTACGGGAGGCAATGGCTACACCTTC. Residues: CASSFTGGNGYTF.